This T cell receptor beta chain was documented in a study of cytomegalovirus exposure and HLA in healthy donors. Study results and limitations: Subsequent analysis of the roughly 120 validation repertoires found a tendency for first-cohort TCR clusters to co-occur. The authors listed 164 TCR beta chains as cytomegalovirus-associated. Most sequenced TCRs were rare (though some public TCRs occurred in many donors).

With respect to this clone: Its antigen is as yet unknown.

The assay was immunoSEQ multiplex PCR, and TCRdb's table has in-frame clones only and misses some. The profile shows approximately 270,000 clones, 80% to 90% of them singletons. Germline V gene sequence: CDR1 SEHNR, CDR2 FQNEAQ (reference sequence). The CDR3 is 17 residues long. Trimming took 4 bases from V and 4 from J; bases not matched to a gene: 8. This sequence joins TRBV7-9 and TRBJ2-1; 12 bases are a match to TRBD2. This TCR came from a woman aged 18-29 years in good health and CMV-seronegative. Input material: PBMCs. The CDR3 spells CASSYAGTSGLYNEQFF. The CDR3 DNA reads TGTGCCAGCAGCTACGCCGGGACTAGCGGGCTTTACAATGAGCAGTTCTTC.